The clone carrying this T cell receptor (beta chain) has just a few counts. This record belongs to a study of blood T cell repertoires in COVID-19. Looked up from germline, CDR1 is SGHTA and CDR2 is FQGTGA. The CDR3 runs 14 residues. Between the trimmed V and J ends, which lost 1 base and 2 bases, there was a span of 5 bases. Sequenced by immunoSEQ multiplex PCR; TCRdb stores in-frame clones only, minus some. The top ten hold around 10% of the sample, which has 150,000 or so clones, over 70% seen once. The source of this sequence is a man between 50 and 59 years old who had recovered from COVID-19. The V call is TRBV7-3, the J call TRBJ2-2; D is ambiguous. The sequenced sample consisted of PBMCs or T cells enriched from blood (not recorded which). CDR3 bases: TGTGCCAGCAGCTTAAAGACTAACACCGGGGAGCTGTTTTTT. It encodes CASSLKTNTGELFF.